This T cell receptor (beta chain) is drawn from a study of OX40 agonist ivuxolimab in advanced cancers. General observations from the study: Among the least clonally expanded were partial responders at 0.1-3.0 mg/kg. Specificity for antigen went undetermined in the expanded peripheral T cells. The CD4+ and CD8+ T cells in the blood had expanded clonally by week 6 at 0.1 to 3.0 mg/kg.

Produced via immunoSEQ multiplex PCR; TCRdb's table is partial and in-frame only. This sample has about 79,000 clones; 91% occur once, and the top ten carry 7.1%. This clone occurred once. Its antigen is unknown. The receptor was derived from an adult with an advanced solid tumor such as melanoma, head and neck, liver or kidney cancer. The material sequenced was CD4+ or CD8+ T cells sorted from blood, taken in a trial of the OX40 agonist ivuxolimab.

The CDR3 bases are TGTGCCAGCAGGGCTAGCGGGAGGCCCAATGAGCAGTTCTTC. This gives the protein CASRASGRPNEQFF. The chain combines TRBV2 with TRBJ2-1; TRBD2 matches 11 bases. V gave up 6 bases and J gave up 6 bases; unmatched junction bases: 4. Germline CDR1 is SNHLY and CDR2 is FYNNEI. There are 14 residues in the CDR3.